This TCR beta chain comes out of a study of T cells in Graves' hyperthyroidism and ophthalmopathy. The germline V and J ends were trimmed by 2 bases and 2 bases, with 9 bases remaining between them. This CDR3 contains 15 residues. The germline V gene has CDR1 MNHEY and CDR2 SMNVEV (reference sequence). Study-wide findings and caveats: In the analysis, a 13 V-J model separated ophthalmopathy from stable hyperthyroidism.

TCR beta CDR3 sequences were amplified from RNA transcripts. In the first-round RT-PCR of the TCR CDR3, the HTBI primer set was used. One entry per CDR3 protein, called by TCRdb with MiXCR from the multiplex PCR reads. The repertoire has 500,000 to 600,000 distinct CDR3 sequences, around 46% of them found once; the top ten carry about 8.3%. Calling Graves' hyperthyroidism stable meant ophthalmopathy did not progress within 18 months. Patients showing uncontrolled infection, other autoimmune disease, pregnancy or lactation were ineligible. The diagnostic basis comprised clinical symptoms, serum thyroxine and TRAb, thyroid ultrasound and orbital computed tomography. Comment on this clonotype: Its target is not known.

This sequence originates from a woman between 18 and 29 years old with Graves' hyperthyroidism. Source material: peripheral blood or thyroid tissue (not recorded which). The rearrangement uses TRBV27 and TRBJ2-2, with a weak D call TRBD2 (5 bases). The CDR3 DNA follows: TGTGCCAGCAGTTTACTAGCAGATAACACCGGGGAGCTGTTTTTT. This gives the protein CASSLLADNTGELFF.